A selection of T cell receptor beta chains follows, all from one sample in a study of CD8+ T cells in alopecia areata. Generated by immunoSEQ multiplex PCR, the TCRdb table keeps only in-frame clones and is missing some. The sample shows 110,000 to 150,000 clones, roughly 58% of them seen only once. The sequencing sample was made of CD8+ T cells sorted from blood. The receptors were sampled from a human donor in good health. Each CDR3 is given with its conserved first and last residue. The D gene is left open where the match is weak. The size of a clone is reported for some rows only, either as once, few or many, or as a class for expanded clones.

abundance	j_gene	v_gene	d_gene	CDR3aa	CDR3nt
.	TRBJ2-7	TRBV11-2	TRBD1	CASSRHPGQATYEQYF	TGTGCCAGCAGCCGGCATCCGGGACAGGCCACCTACGAGCAGTACTTC
.	TRBJ1-2	TRBV6-5	.	CASSNSYGYTF	TGTGCCAGCAGTAACAGCTATGGCTACACCTTC
.	TRBJ1-2	TRBV4-1	.	CASSAPGISGYTF	TGCGCCAGCAGCGCACCCGGGATTAGTGGCTACACCTTC
few	TRBJ2-1	TRBV6-5	TRBD2	CASSYSGLGAEQFF	TGTGCCAGCAGTTACTCGGGACTAGGGGCTGAGCAGTTCTTC
.	TRBJ2-1	TRBV7-9	.	CASSLDVDEQFF	TGTGCCAGCAGCTTAGATGTGGATGAGCAGTTCTTC
.	TRBJ2-1	TRBV27	.	CASSWGNEQFF	TGTGCCAGCAGTTGGGGGAATGAGCAGTTCTTC
.	TRBJ2-2	TRBV30	TRBD1	CAWSVWGQGNTGELFF	TGTGCCTGGAGTGTATGGGGACAGGGTAACACCGGGGAGCTGTTTTTT
once	TRBJ1-1	TRBV7-2	.	CATEPPLLGTNTEAFF	TGTGCCACCGAGCCCCCCCTTCTGGGCACAAACACTGAAGCTTTCTTT
.	TRBJ2-3	TRBV7-3	TRBD2	CASSLKASGRTPRTDTQYF	TGTGCCAGCAGCTTAAAGGCTAGCGGGAGGACCCCGCGGACAGATACGCAGTATTTT
.	TRBJ1-1	TRBV29-1	.	CSVVRRSKDGPGGGTEAFF	TGCAGCGTTGTTCGTAGATCAAAGGACGGTCCCGGTGGAGGAACTGAAGCTTTCTTT
.	TRBJ2-1	TRBV29-1	.	CSVEPTGILDNEQFF	TGCAGCGTTGAACCCACCGGGATATTAGACAATGAGCAGTTCTTC
.	TRBJ2-1	TRBV29-1	.	CSVDVLSEQFF	TGCAGCGTTGACGTGCTTTCCGAGCAGTTCTTC
.	TRBJ1-5	TRBV27	.	CASSSQGYNQPQHF	TGTGCCAGCAGTTCGCAGGGATACAATCAGCCCCAGCATTTT
.	TRBJ2-7	TRBV30	TRBD2	CAWTSGLAGLNYEQYF	TGTGCCTGGACATCCGGACTAGCGGGGCTTAACTACGAGCAGTACTTC
once	TRBJ2-2	TRBV7-9	TRBD2	CASSSTGTSGKSGELFF	TGTGCCAGCAGCTCAACTGGGACTAGCGGGAAAAGCGGGGAGCTGTTTTTT
.	TRBJ1-2	TRBV4-1	TRBD1	CASSPNLQGAGGYTF	TGTGCCAGCAGCCCAAATCTACAGGGGGCTGGTGGCTACACCTTC
.	TRBJ2-5	TRBV20-1	.	CSVAYGETQYF	TGCAGTGTCGCGTACGGGGAGACCCAGTACTTC
.	TRBJ1-3	TRBV29-1	.	CSVIGRGRSGNTIYF	TGCAGCGTTATAGGACGGGGACGAAGTGGAAACACCATATATTTT
.	TRBJ2-2	TRBV5-4	.	CASSLGQLTNTGELFF	TGTGCCAGCAGCTTGGGACAGCTAACGAACACCGGGGAGCTGTTTTTT
.	TRBJ2-7	TRBV29-1	.	CSVSRFLREGYEQYF	TGCAGCGTTTCTCGGTTTTTGCGGGAAGGCTACGAGCAGTACTTC
.	TRBJ2-1	TRBV5-1	.	CASSLVRSDEQFF	TGCGCCAGCAGCTTAGTGCGAAGCGATGAGCAGTTCTTC
.	TRBJ2-2	TRBV7-9	.	CASSGPNRDTGELFF	TGTGCCAGCAGCGGCCCAAACAGGGATACCGGGGAGCTGTTTTTT
few	TRBJ2-1	TRBV29-1	TRBD2	CSVEGRGTSGRSSYNEQFF	TGCAGCGTTGAGGGGCGAGGGACTAGCGGGAGGAGCTCCTACAATGAGCAGTTCTTC